One and the same sample provided the 4 T cell receptor beta chains below, sequenced in a study of CD8+CD57+ T cells in acquired aplastic anemia. TCR beta VDJ and CDR3 profiles were obtained from a genomic DNA template. A single record per CDR3 protein comes from TCRdb applying MiXCR to the reads. The sample shows around 150,000 distinct CDR3 sequences, around two fifths of them seen only once. The sample consisted of sorted CD4+, CD8+, or CD8+CD57+ T cells (not recorded which) from PBMCs. The receptors were gathered from a human donor in good health, serving as a control.

This clonotype has ten or more counts. This chain joins TRBV5-8 and TRBJ1-2; D ambiguous. Germline-derived CDR1 and CDR2 are SGHTS and YDEGEE. This CDR3 has 15 residues. The V end lost 0 bases, the J end lost 4 bases, and 13 bases lay between the germline ends. The CDR3 bases are TGTGCCAGCAGCTTGGCAGCCCAGAGCGGCTATGGCTACACCTTC. Translating gives CASSLAAQSGYGYTF.

This clonotype has ten or more counts. This chain joins TRBV19 and TRBJ1-2; 11 bases match TRBD1. The germline V gene has CDR1 LNHDA and CDR2 SQIVND (reference sequence). This CDR3 region has 16 residues. V lost 6 bases, J lost 5 bases, and 11 bases stayed unmatched. The CDR3 DNA sequence: TGTGCCAGTAGAGTGGGACAGGGGGTAGTTGGATATGGCTACACCTTC. Its translation is CASRVGQGVVGYGYTF.

This clonotype was observed at least ten times. This chain links TRBV18 with TRBJ1-6; D not resolved. Trimming pared 4 bases from V and 5 bases from J, leaving 9 bases between. Germline CDR1 KGHSH, CDR2 LQKENI. CDR3 length: 14 residues. The DNA of the CDR3 is TGTGCCAGCTCACAAGGACCCAATAATTCACCCCTCCACTTT. It specifies CASSQGPNNSPLHF.

This clonotype occurred many times. The rearrangement links TRBV5-1 to TRBJ2-1; TRBD2 agrees at 8 bases. Germline assignment: CDR1 SGHRS and CDR2 YFSETQ. V trimming: 3 bases; J trimming: 9 bases; junction bases outside the gene matches: 14. CDR3 size: 16 residues. The CDR3 DNA follows: TGCGCCAGCAGCTCACTAGCGGCTACCCCGCGCGGTGAGCAGTTCTTC. Protein sequence: CASSSLAATPRGEQFF.